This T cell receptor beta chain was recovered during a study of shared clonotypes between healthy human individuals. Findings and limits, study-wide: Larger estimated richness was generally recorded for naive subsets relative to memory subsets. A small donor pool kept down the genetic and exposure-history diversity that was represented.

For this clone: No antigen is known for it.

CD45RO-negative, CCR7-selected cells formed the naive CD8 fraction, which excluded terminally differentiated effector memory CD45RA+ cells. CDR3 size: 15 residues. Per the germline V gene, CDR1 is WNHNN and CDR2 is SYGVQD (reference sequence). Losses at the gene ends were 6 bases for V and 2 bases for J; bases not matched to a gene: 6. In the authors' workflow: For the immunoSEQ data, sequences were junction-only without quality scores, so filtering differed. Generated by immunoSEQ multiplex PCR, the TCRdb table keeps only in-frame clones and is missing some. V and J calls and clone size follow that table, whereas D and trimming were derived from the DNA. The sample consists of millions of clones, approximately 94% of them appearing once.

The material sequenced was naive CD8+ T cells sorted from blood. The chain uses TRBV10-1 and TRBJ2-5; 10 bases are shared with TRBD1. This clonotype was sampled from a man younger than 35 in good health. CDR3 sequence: CASSSGQGGQETQYF. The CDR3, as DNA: TGCGCCAGCAGCTCTGGACAGGGGGGACAAGAGACCCAGTACTTC.